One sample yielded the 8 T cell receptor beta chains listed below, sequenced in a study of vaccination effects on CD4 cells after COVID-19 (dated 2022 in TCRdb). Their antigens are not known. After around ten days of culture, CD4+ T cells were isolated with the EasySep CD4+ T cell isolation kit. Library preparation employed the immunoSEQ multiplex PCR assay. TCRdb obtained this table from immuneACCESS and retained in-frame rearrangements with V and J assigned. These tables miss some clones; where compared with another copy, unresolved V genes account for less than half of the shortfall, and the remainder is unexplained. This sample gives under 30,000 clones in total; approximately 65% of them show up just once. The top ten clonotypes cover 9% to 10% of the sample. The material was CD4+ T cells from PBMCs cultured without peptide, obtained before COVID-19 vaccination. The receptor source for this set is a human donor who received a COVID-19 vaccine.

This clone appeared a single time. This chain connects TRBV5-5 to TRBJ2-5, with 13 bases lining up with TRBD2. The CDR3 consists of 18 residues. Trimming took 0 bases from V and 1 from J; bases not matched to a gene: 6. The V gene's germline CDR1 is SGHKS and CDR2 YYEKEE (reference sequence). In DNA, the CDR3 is TGTGCCAGCAGCTTGGTAACTAGCGGGGGGGCCCCCCAAGAGACCCAGTACTTC. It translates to CASSLVTSGGAPQETQYF. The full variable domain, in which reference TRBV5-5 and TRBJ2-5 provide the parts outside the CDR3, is DAGVTQSPTHLIKTRGQQVTLRCSPISGHKSVSWYQQVLGQGPQFIFQYYEKEERGRGNFPDRFSARQFPNYSSELNVNALLLGDSALYLCASSLVTSGGAPQETQYFGPGTRLLVL.

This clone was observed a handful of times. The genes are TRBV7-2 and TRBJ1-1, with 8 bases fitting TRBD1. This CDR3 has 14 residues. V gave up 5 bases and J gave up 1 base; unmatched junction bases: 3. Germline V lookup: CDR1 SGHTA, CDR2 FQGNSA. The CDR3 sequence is CASSRDRRNTEAFF. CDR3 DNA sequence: TGTGCCAGCAGCAGGGACAGGAGGAACACTGAAGCTTTCTTT.

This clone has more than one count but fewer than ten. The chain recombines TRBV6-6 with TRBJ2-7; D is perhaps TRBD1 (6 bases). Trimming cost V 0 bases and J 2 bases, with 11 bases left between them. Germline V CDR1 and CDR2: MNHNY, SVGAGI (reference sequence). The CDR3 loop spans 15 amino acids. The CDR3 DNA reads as TGTGCCAGCAGTTACTCGCCAGGGGTGGCCTACGAGCAGTACTTC. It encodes CASSYSPGVAYEQYF.

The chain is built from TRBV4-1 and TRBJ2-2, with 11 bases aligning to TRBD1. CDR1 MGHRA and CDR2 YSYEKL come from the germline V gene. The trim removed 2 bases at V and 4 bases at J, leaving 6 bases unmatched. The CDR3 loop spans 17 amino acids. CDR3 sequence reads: CASSQPDRGPGTGELFF. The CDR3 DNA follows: TGCGCCAGCAGCCAACCGGACAGGGGGCCGGGCACCGGGGAGCTGTTTTTT.

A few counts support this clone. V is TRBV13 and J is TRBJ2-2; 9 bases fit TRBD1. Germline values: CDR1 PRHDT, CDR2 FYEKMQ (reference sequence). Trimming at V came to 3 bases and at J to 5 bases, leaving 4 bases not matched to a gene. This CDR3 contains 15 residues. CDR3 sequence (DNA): TGTGCCAGCAGCTTCCGGGACAGGGAGACCGGGGAGCTGTTTTTT. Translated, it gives CASSFRDRETGELFF.

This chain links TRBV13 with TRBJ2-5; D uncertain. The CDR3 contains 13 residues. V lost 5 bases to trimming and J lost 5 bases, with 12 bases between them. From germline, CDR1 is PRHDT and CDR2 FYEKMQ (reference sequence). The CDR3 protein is CASSPRSIETQYF. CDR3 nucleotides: TGTGCCAGCAGCCCCCGTAGCATTGAGACCCAGTACTTC.

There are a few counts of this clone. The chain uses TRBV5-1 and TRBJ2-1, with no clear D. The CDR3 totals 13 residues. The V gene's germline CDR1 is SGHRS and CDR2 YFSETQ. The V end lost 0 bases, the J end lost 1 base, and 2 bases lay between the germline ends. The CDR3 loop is CASSLGSYNEQFF. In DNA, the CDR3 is TGCGCCAGCAGCTTGGGTTCCTACAATGAGCAGTTCTTC. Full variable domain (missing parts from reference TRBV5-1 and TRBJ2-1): KAGVTQTPRYLIKTRGQQVTLSCSPISGHRSVSWYQQTPGQGLQFLFEYFSETQRNKGNFPGRFSGRQFSNSRSEMNVSTLELGDSALYLCASSLGSYNEQFFGPGTRLTVL.

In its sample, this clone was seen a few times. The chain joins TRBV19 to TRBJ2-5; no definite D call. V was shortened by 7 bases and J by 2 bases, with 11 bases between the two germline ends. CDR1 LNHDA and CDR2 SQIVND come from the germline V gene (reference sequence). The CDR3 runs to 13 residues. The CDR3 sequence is CASMALDQETQYF. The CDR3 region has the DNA TGTGCCAGTATGGCGCTGGATCAAGAGACCCAGTACTTC.